A selection of T cell receptor beta chains follows, all from one sample in a study of shared T cell receptors in the human thymus. Clones were read by immunoSEQ multiplex PCR, and TCRdb kept only the in-frame ones, dropping some. The sample has 720,000 or so clones; 75% to 90% are singletons. Separately, the same data were catalogued under a study of human thymus T cells.

Sequencing was performed on thymocytes. The receptors originated from a girl under three years old with a congenital heart defect. CDR3s include the opening cysteine and the closing phenylalanine or tryptophan. D genes are given only for firm matches. Some rows have no size entry. The others give once, few or many, or a class for an expanded clone.

j_call,d_call,clone_size,v_call,cdr3_nt,cdr3_aa
TRBJ2-3,TRBD1,.,TRBV6-1,TGTGCCAGCAGTGAACAAGACAGGGGCACAGATACGCAGTATTTT,CASSEQDRGTDTQYF
TRBJ1-2,.,.,TRBV4-1,TGCGCCAGCAGCCCCCTGGCGAGGGTTTCCTATGGCTACACCTTC,CASSPLARVSYGYTF
TRBJ2-1,.,.,TRBV5-1,TGCGCCAGCAGCCCAGGCGCAGGGATGTTTGAGCAGTTCTTC,CASSPGAGMFEQFF
TRBJ2-7,TRBD1,.,TRBV18,TGTGCCAGCTCACTCCGGGACAGGGAGGGCGAGCAGTACTTC,CASSLRDREGEQYF
TRBJ1-4,.,.,TRBV6-5,TGTGCCAGCAGTCCGACAGCATTTGAAAAACTGTTTTTT,CASSPTAFEKLFF
TRBJ1-6,.,.,TRBV14,TGTGCCAGCAGCCAATTAGGCGCGGGGGGGCTTAATTCACCCCTCCACTTT,CASSQLGAGGLNSPLHF
TRBJ1-1,TRBD1,.,TRBV25-1,TGTGCCAGCAGCCCGCGACAGGGCTTGAGGACTGAAGCTTTCTTT,CASSPRQGLRTEAFF
TRBJ2-2,TRBD2,.,TRBV29-1,TGCAGCGTTGAAGAGGGACGGACTAGCGGGGGGCCAGCGGAGCTGTTTTTT,CSVEEGRTSGGPAELFF
TRBJ2-5,TRBD2,few,TRBV2,TGTGCCAGCAGTGAAGGGGCACTAGCGGGGGTCATCCAAGAGACCCAGTACTTC,CASSEGALAGVIQETQYF
TRBJ1-1,TRBD1,.,TRBV27,TGTGCCAGCAGTTTCCCCGGACAGGCTGAAGCTTTCTTT,CASSFPGQAEAFF
TRBJ2-5,.,.,TRBV9,TGTGCCAGCAGCGTAGTTCCTAGCCAAGAGACCCAGTACTTC,CASSVVPSQETQYF
TRBJ1-4,.,.,TRBV7-9,TGTGCCAGCAGCCACAACAGGGCCCTAAATGAAAAACTGTTTTTT,CASSHNRALNEKLFF
TRBJ2-7,TRBD1,.,TRBV10-3,TGTGCCATCAGTGAAACGGGATTCGTGGGTGACAGGGGGGGGACCTACGAGCAGTACTTC,CAISETGFVGDRGGTYEQYF
TRBJ1-1,.,.,TRBV13,TGTGCCAGCAGCTTTAGGGGAACAGGGAAAGAGAGCGCTGAAGCTTTCTTT,CASSFRGTGKESAEAFF
TRBJ1-5,TRBD1,.,TRBV4-1,TGCGCCAGCAGCCGTAACAGGGGGGGAAATCAGCCCCAGCATTTT,CASSRNRGGNQPQHF
TRBJ1-2,TRBD1,.,TRBV19,TGTGCCAGTAGGGTAATGACAGGGGGTAATGCTGGCTACACCTTC,CASRVMTGGNAGYTF
TRBJ1-3,TRBD1,.,TRBV11-2,TGTGCCAGCAGCTTAGACAGGGGGTCCTACTCTGGAAACACCATATATTTT,CASSLDRGSYSGNTIYF
TRBJ2-5,TRBD2,.,TRBV4-1,TGCGCCAGCAGCCATCCGAGGCGGGGGGAGACCCAGTACTTC,CASSHPRRGETQYF
TRBJ1-1,TRBD1,.,TRBV4-1,TGCGCCAGCAGCCAAGATACCGGACCCGGACAGGGAGGGAATGAAGCTTTCTTT,CASSQDTGPGQGGNEAFF
TRBJ2-5,.,.,TRBV6-6,TGTGCCAGCAGTTACGGGGGGACAGAAGAGACCCAGTACTTC,CASSYGGTEETQYF
TRBJ1-1,.,.,TRBV4-1,TGCGCCAGCAGCCAAGATATCGAGAGCATGAACACTGAAGCTTTCTTT,CASSQDIESMNTEAFF
TRBJ2-5,TRBD2,.,TRBV5-8,TGTGCCAGCAGCTTGGGGACTAGCGGGGGCGAGACCCAGTACTTC,CASSLGTSGGETQYF